Listed here are 27 T cell receptor beta chains from one sample, sequenced in a study of T cells after somatic rescue of genetic block. Produced via immunoSEQ multiplex PCR; TCRdb's table is partial and in-frame only. The sample has roughly 55,000 clones; roughly 96% are singletons. Material: peripheral blood mononuclear cells (PBMCs). These receptors all stem from a child under two years old.

This rearrangement joins TRBV28 to TRBJ2-3; perhaps D is TRBD1 or TRBD2 (5 bases each). V lost 2 bases to trimming and J lost 1 base, with 13 bases between them. The CDR3 runs 16 residues. Per the germline V gene, CDR1 is MDHEN and CDR2 is SYDVKM. Here the CDR3 DNA reads TGTGCCAGCAGTTTACCGGGACGGCCGGGCACAGATACGCAGTATTTT. Translated: CASSLPGRPGTDTQYF.

The table lists this clone with a count of one. V gene TRBV5-1 combines with J gene TRBJ2-3; 9 bases line up with TRBD2. Germline CDR1 is SGHRS and CDR2 is YFSETQ. The CDR3 runs 15 residues. Germline trimming cut 5 bases from V and 4 bases from J; bases unmatched to any gene: 8. For the CDR3, the DNA is TGCGCCAGCAGATCTCATAGCGGGAGTGCAGATACGCAGTATTTT. It codes for CASRSHSGSADTQYF.

The J gene is TRBJ2-1, the V gene TRBV7-3, with D possibly called TRBD1 or TRBD2 (5 bases each). The germline V and J ends were trimmed by 2 bases and 7 bases, with 9 bases remaining between them. The CDR3 consists of 13 residues. The germline V gene has CDR1 SGHTA and CDR2 FQGTGA. CDR3 loop: CASSLAWGNEQFF. The CDR3 bases are TGTGCCAGCAGCTTAGCTTGGGGGAATGAGCAGTTCTTC. The variable domain in full, completed from reference TRBV7-3 and TRBJ2-1, reads GAGVSQTPSNKVTEKGKYVELRCDPISGHTALYWYRQSLGQGPEFLIYFQGTGAADDSGLPNDRFFAVRPEGSVSTLKIQRTERGDSAVYLCASSLAWGNEQFFGPGTRLTVL.

The V gene is TRBV4-3, the J gene TRBJ2-5, with D uncertain. Deletions cut 0 bases from V and 5 bases from J, with 13 bases between. This CDR3 contains 15 residues. The germline V gene encodes CDR1 LGHNA and CDR2 YSLEER. The CDR3 region has the DNA TGCGCCAGCAGCCAAGACGGCGCTAGTGGGGAGACCCAGTACTTC. Amino acids: CASSQDGASGETQYF.

The chain employs TRBV5-1 and TRBJ2-2, with 10 nucleotides matching TRBD2. Per the germline V gene, CDR1 is SGHRS and CDR2 is YFSETQ. The CDR3 has 14 amino acids. After removal of 3 bases from V and 6 bases from J, the junction contained 2 bases not matched to a gene. In DNA, the CDR3 is TGCGCCAGCAGCTCTAGCGGGAGACCCGGGGAGCTGTTTTTT. It codes for CASSSSGRPGELFF.

This rearrangement joins TRBV6-1 to TRBJ1-1; D may be TRBD1 (5 bases). The V gene lost 4 bases and the J gene lost 1 base, with 10 bases spanning the gap. Germline V CDR1 and CDR2: MNHNS, SASEGT. This CDR3 spans 14 amino acids. CDR3 nucleotide sequence: TGTGCCAGCAGTGCCCAAACAGGGAACACTGAAGCTTTCTTT. It encodes CASSAQTGNTEAFF.

Concerning this clone: The same CDR3 is also encoded by other DNA sequences in this sample. The chain recombines TRBV27 with TRBJ1-5, with a possible D match to TRBD1 (5 bases). From germline, CDR1 is MNHEY and CDR2 SMNVEV (reference sequence). The CDR3 covers 14 residues. The germline V and J ends were trimmed by 3 bases and 2 bases, with 8 bases remaining between them. The CDR3 sequence: CASSFRGGNQPQHF. DNA for the CDR3: TGTGCCAGCAGTTTTCGGGGGGGCAATCAGCCCCAGCATTTT.

The chain is built from TRBV11-2 and TRBJ1-2; D unresolved. Per germline, CDR1 SGHAT and CDR2 FQNNGV. The CDR3 spans 14 residues. Trimming took 0 bases from V and 1 from J, leaving 6 bases between them. The CDR3 nucleotides read TGTGCCAGCAGCTTAGAGAACCATAACTATGGCTACACCTTC. Protein product: CASSLENHNYGYTF.

This clone has just one count. This rearrangement joins TRBV4-1 to TRBJ2-3, with 10 bases fitting TRBD2. Germline trimming cut 0 bases from V and 1 base from J; bases unmatched to any gene: 4. Germline CDR1 and CDR2: MGHRA and YSYEKL. The CDR3 runs 17 residues. CDR3 sequence: CASSQEYLAGGTDTQYF. CDR3 coding DNA: TGCGCCAGCAGCCAAGAATACCTAGCGGGAGGCACAGATACGCAGTATTTT.

CDR3 loop: CASSVEWQANTIYF. The DNA of the CDR3 is TGTGCCAGCAGCGTAGAGTGGCAGGCAAACACCATATATTTT. The chain is built from TRBV9 and TRBJ1-3; D is unresolved. Germline CDR1 SGDLS, CDR2 YYNGEE. Trimming stripped 0 bases from V and 6 bases from J, with 10 bases between. CDR3 length: 14 residues.

This chain links TRBV10-3 with TRBJ2-1; perhaps TRBD1 as D (6 bases). V was trimmed by 10 bases and J by 5 bases, leaving 9 bases between them. Germline assignment: CDR1 ENHRY and CDR2 SYGVKD. This CDR3 is 11 amino acids long. Here the CDR3 reads CATGTNNEQFF. The DNA of the CDR3 is TGTGCCACCGGGACAAACAATGAGCAGTTCTTC.

The genes are TRBV1 and TRBJ2-3. TRBV1 represents a pseudogene. The CDR3 spans 17 residues. The CDR3 nucleotides are TGCACCAGCAGCCAAGGGGGTACAGGGAGGAACACAGATACGCAGTATTTT. Translated, it gives CTSSQGGTGRNTDTQYF.

The V gene is TRBV5-1, the J gene TRBJ1-4; D perhaps matches TRBD1 (5 bases). Trimming stripped 2 bases from V and 2 bases from J, with 7 bases between. The CDR3 runs to 14 residues. Germline V CDR1 and CDR2: SGHRS, YFSETQ. Written as DNA, the CDR3 is TGCGCCAGCAGCTTTCGGGGGACTAATGAAAAACTGTTTTTT. It codes for CASSFRGTNEKLFF.

V and J are TRBV5-1 and TRBJ2-7, with D possibly matching TRBD1 (6 bases). The ends were cut back, 4 bases at V and 7 bases at J, with 21 bases in the middle. The CDR3 consists of 15 residues. Germline CDR1 and CDR2: SGHRS and YFSETQ. The CDR3 region has the DNA TGCGCCAGCAGCGCGACAGGCCAGGGATATGAAGAGCAGTACTTC. Amino acids: CASSATGQGYEEQYF.

The sample holds one count of this clone. The rearrangement uses TRBV2 and TRBJ2-3, with unresolved D. The CDR3 is 14 residues long. With 3 bases removed from V and 0 bases from J, the gap between germline ends came to 7 bases. Germline V gene lookup returns CDR1 SNHLY and CDR2 FYNNEI. Here the CDR3 DNA reads TGTGCCAGCAGTGATGAACCCAGCACAGATACGCAGTATTTT. Residues: CASSDEPSTDTQYF.

The chain has TRBV19 and TRBJ2-1; D is unclear. V dropped 3 bases and J dropped 7 bases, with 7 bases sitting between them. Germline values: CDR1 LNHDA, CDR2 SQIVND (reference sequence). The CDR3 totals 12 residues. The CDR3 here is CASSMAKNEQFF. The CDR3 region has the DNA TGTGCCAGTAGTATGGCTAAAAATGAGCAGTTCTTC.

This chain uses TRBV11-2 with TRBJ1-1; 7 bases map to TRBD1. Germline CDR1 reads SGHAT; CDR2 reads FQNNGV. V shed 1 base and J 4 bases; nucleotides not matched to a gene: 0. The CDR3 runs to 13 residues. The CDR3 here is CASSLAGGTEAFF. DNA of the CDR3: TGTGCCAGCAGCTTAGCAGGGGGCACTGAAGCTTTCTTT. The entire variable domain, with the rest obtained from reference TRBV11-2 and TRBJ1-1, is as follows: EAGVAQSPRYKIIEKRQSVAFWCNPISGHATLYWYQQILGQGPKLLIQFQNNGVVDDSQLPKDRFSAERLKGVDSTLKIQPAKLEDSAVYLCASSLAGGTEAFFGQGTRLTVV.

This rearrangement joins TRBV5-1 to TRBJ2-7; 9 nucleotides match TRBD2. V was pared by 3 bases and J by 0 bases, with 13 bases of the junction left unmatched. Germline-derived CDR1 and CDR2 are SGHRS and YFSETQ. CDR3 length: 18 amino acids. CDR3 in DNA: TGCGCCAGCAGCTGTTCGAGCGGGAGGCCCACTAGCTCCTACGAGCAGTACTTC. It is translated as CASSCSSGRPTSSYEQYF.

V is TRBV7-2 and J is TRBJ2-5; D may be TRBD1 (6 bases). The J call is doubtful: the DNA matches TRBJ2-7 better. Germline loops: CDR1 SGHTA, CDR2 FQGNSA. This CDR3 has 15 amino acids. The CDR3 spells CASSLGQDSSYEQYF. The CDR3 bases are TGTGCCAGCAGCTTAGGACAGGATAGCTCCTACGAGCAGTACTTC.

J is TRBJ2-4 and V is TRBV6-6; the D is unclear. This CDR3 contains 14 residues. Trimming pared 2 bases from V and 0 bases from J, leaving 5 bases between. Germline CDR1 is MNHNY and CDR2 is SVGAGI (reference sequence). CDR3 sequence: CASSYRIAKNIQYF. The CDR3 coding sequence is TGTGCCAGCAGTTACCGGATAGCCAAAAACATTCAGTACTTC.

This chain connects TRBV23-1 to TRBJ2-7; D ambiguous. TRBV23-1 is annotated as an ORF whose role is uncertain. There are 12 residues in the CDR3. The V end was cut by 3 bases, the J end by 5 bases, with 8 bases between. DNA of the CDR3: TGCGCCAGCAGTCAGGGGTACAACGAGCAGTACTTC. Translated, it gives CASSQGYNEQYF.

The chain is built from TRBV5-1 and TRBJ1-2, with 11 bases matching TRBD1. Germline CDR1 reads SGHRS; CDR2 reads YFSETQ. The CDR3 totals 14 residues. Unmatched junction bases numbered 1, after V lost 2 bases and J lost 4 bases. CDR3 bases: TGCGCCAGCAGCTTCGGGACAGGGGGCTATGGCTACACCTTC. Residues: CASSFGTGGYGYTF.

The chain employs TRBV28 and TRBJ2-3; no reliable D call. The CDR3 sequence is 10 residues long. Germline V gene lookup returns CDR1 MDHEN and CDR2 SYDVKM. The V gene lost 8 bases and the J gene lost 3 bases, with 3 bases spanning the gap. The CDR3 sequence: CASGTDTQYF. Written as DNA, the CDR3 is TGTGCCAGCGGGACAGATACGCAGTATTTT.

To note about this clone: An end of the junction differs from the germline gene, which may be a read error. Other nucleotide sequences in the sample specify the same CDR3. This chain connects TRBV5-1 to TRBJ2-5; D not resolved. Germline V gene data show CDR1 as SGHRS and CDR2 as YFSETQ. This CDR3 spans 13 amino acids. CDR3 in amino acids: CASSLGLGETQYF. The DNA for the CDR3 is TGCGCCAGTAGCTTGGGTCTGGGGGAGACCCAGTACTTC. Filled out from reference TRBV5-1 and TRBJ2-5, the complete variable domain reads KAGVTQTPRYLIKTRGQQVTLSCSPISGHRSVSWYQQTPGQGLQFLFEYFSETQRNKGNFPGRFSGRQFSNSRSEMNVSTLELGDSALYLCASSLGLGETQYFGPGTRLLVL.

The chain links TRBV13 to TRBJ2-1, with D uncertain. CDR3 length: 13 amino acids. Germline CDR1 PRHDT, CDR2 FYEKMQ (reference sequence). The germline V and J ends were trimmed by 5 bases and 10 bases, with 15 bases remaining between them. The CDR3 region has the DNA TGTGCCAGCAGCCCCGGCGCGGTCGGGGAGCAGTTCTTC. Its translation is CASSPGAVGEQFF.

The chain has TRBV4-3 and TRBJ2-2; unclear D gene. Trimming left V 2 bases short and J 1 base short, with 2 bases between. This CDR3 comprises 13 residues. The germline V gene encodes CDR1 LGHNA and CDR2 YSLEER. CDR3 residues: CASSQKNTGELFF. Here the CDR3 DNA reads TGCGCCAGCAGCCAAAAGAACACCGGGGAGCTGTTTTTT.

This chain connects TRBV6-1 to TRBJ1-2; 9 positions agree with TRBD1. The CDR3 consists of 14 residues. Germline CDR1 and CDR2: MNHNS and SASEGT. V shed 4 bases, J shed 2 bases, and the junction held 2 bases outside the gene matches. DNA for the CDR3: TGTGCCAGCAGTGTACAGGGGGCAAACTATGGCTACACCTTC. It encodes CASSVQGANYGYTF.